Listed below are T cell receptor beta chains from one sample, sequenced in a study of T cells in Graves' hyperthyroidism and ophthalmopathy. MiXCR, run by TCRdb on the multiplex PCR reads, gives a single entry per CDR3 protein. The profile shows hundreds of thousands of distinct CDR3 sequences, roughly a sixth of them singletons. The sample taken for sequencing was blood. The receptor source for this set is a woman in her forties or fifties with Graves' hyperthyroidism that later progressed to Graves' ophthalmopathy. CDR3s include the opening cysteine and the closing phenylalanine or tryptophan. D genes are given only for firm matches. For some rows the clone size is stated as once, few or many, or as a class when expanded; others skip it.

d_call	j_call	v_call	clone_size	cdr3_aa	cdr3_nt
NA	TRBJ1-3	TRBV5-1	NA	CASSATESVNTIYF	TGCGCCAGCAGCGCGACAGAATCTGTAAACACCATATATTTT
NA	TRBJ1-1	TRBV5-6	many	CASSLGRHQNTEAFF	TGTGCCAGCAGCTTGGGCAGACACCAGAACACTGAAGCTTTCTTT
NA	TRBJ2-1	TRBV11-2	NA	CASSLDLSGPSYNEQFF	TGTGCCAGCAGCTTAGATCTGTCGGGACCCTCCTACAATGAGCAGTTCTTC
NA	TRBJ2-5	TRBV6-2/TRBV6-3	many	CASSYPDSEGQETQYF	TGTGCCAGCAGTTACCCGGACAGCGAGGGGCAAGAGACCCAGTACTTC
NA	TRBJ1-1	TRBV9	few	CASSVVPAMNTEAFF	TGTGCCAGCAGCGTAGTCCCGGCCATGAACACTGAAGCTTTCTTT
TRBD2	TRBJ2-3	TRBV20-1	few	CSARDNKSGGDTQYF	TGCAGTGCTAGAGATAATAAGAGCGGGGGAGATACGCAGTATTTT
NA	TRBJ1-5	TRBV2	few	CASSVANQPQHF	TGTGCCAGCTCAGTCGCAAATCAGCCCCAGCATTTT
NA	TRBJ1-1	TRBV27	few	CASSLSSGGFWAEAFF	TGTGCCAGCAGTTTATCGTCGGGGGGCTTTTGGGCTGAAGCTTTCTTT
NA	TRBJ2-1	TRBV12-5	few	CASGQNVWGEWNEQFF	TGTGCTAGTGGTCAAAACGTTTGGGGGGAATGGAATGAGCAGTTCTTC
TRBD1	TRBJ1-1	TRBV7-9	many	CASSLDYDRGLGAFF	TGTGCCAGCAGCTTGGATTATGACAGGGGGCTGGGAGCTTTCTTT
NA	TRBJ1-2	TRBV12-3/TRBV12-4	NA	CASSWGADYTF	TGTGCCAGCAGTTGGGGGGCAGATTACACCTTC
TRBD1	TRBJ2-1	TRBV10-1	NA	CASSESLGGYEQFF	TGCGCCAGCAGTGAGTCGTTAGGGGGCTATGAGCAGTTCTTC
TRBD1	TRBJ1-2	TRBV7-2	NA	CASSLDHSGQGDYGYTF	TGTGCCAGCAGCTTAGATCACTCTGGACAGGGGGACTATGGCTACACCTTC
NA	TRBJ1-1	TRBV5-1	few	CASSTGTGPGPNTEAFF	TGCGCCAGCAGTACAGGGACGGGCCCCGGGCCCAACACTGAAGCTTTCTTT
NA	TRBJ2-5	TRBV7-3	many	CASSLSGHPGETQYF	TGTGCCAGCAGCTTATCGGGACACCCGGGGGAGACCCAGTACTTC
TRBD1	TRBJ1-1	TRBV3-1	many	CASSQTSARDRPYTEAFF	TGTGCCAGCAGCCAAACATCGGCAAGGGACAGACCTTACACTGAAGCTTTCTTT
TRBD1	TRBJ1-4	TRBV9	NA	CASSAGTGDGEKLFF	TGTGCCAGCAGCGCAGGGACAGGGGACGGTGAAAAACTGTTTTTT
NA	TRBJ1-2	TRBV20-1	NA	CSAQPGGAFGYTF	TGCAGTGCTCAACCGGGGGGCGCATTTGGCTACACCTTC
TRBD1	TRBJ1-1	TRBV5-1	many	CASSSKTGRNTEAFF	TGCGCCAGCAGCTCAAAGACAGGGCGGAACACTGAAGCTTTCTTT
TRBD1	TRBJ2-5	TRBV5-5	many	CASSLRRTGVQETQYF	TGTGCCAGCAGCTTGAGGAGGACAGGGGTCCAGGAGACCCAGTACTTC
TRBD1	TRBJ2-3	TRBV6-1	NA	CASSRTGSDTQYF	TGTGCCAGCAGCCGGACAGGATCAGATACGCAGTATTTT